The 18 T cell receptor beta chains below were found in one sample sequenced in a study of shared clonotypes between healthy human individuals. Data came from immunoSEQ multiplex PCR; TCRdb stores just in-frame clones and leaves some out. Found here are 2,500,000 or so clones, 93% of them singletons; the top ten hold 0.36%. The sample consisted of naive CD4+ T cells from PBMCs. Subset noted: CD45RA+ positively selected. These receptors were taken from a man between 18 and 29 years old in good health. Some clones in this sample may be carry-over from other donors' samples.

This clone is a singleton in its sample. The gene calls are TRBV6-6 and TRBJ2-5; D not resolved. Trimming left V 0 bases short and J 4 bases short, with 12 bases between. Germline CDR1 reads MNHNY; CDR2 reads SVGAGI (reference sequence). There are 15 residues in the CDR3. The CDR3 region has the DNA TGTGCCAGCAGTTACTCGACATTAGTGGGAGAGACCCAGTACTTC. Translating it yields CASSYSTLVGETQYF.

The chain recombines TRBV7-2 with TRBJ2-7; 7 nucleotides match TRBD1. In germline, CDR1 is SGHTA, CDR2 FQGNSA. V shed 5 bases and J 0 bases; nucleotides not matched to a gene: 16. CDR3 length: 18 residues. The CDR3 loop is CASSLTSIGQASSYEQYF. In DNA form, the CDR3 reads TGTGCCAGCAGCCTTACCTCAATCGGACAGGCCAGCTCCTACGAGCAGTACTTC.

The CDR3 reads CASSYASRGVYEQYF. CDR3 nucleotides: TGTGCCAGCAGTTACGCATCTCGGGGGGTTTACGAGCAGTACTTC. This chain uses TRBV6-5 with TRBJ2-7; 7 bases are shared with TRBD2. Trimming took 2 bases from V and 4 from J; bases not matched to a gene: 8. The CDR3 has 15 residues. Per germline, CDR1 MNHEY and CDR2 SVGAGI.

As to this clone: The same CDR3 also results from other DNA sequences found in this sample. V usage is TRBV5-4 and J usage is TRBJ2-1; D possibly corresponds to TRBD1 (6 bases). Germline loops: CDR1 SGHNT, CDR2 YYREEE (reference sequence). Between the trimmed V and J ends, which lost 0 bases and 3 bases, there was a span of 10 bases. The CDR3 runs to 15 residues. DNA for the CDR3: TGTGCCAGCAGCTTGGGAGGGACAAGCTACAATGAGCAGTTCTTC. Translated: CASSLGGTSYNEQFF.

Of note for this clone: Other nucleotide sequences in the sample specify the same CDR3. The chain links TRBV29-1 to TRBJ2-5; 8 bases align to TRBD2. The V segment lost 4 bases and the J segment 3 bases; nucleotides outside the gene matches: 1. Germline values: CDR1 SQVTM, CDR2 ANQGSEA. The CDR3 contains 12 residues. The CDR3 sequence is CSVVSGEETQYF. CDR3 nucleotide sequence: TGCAGCGTTGTTAGCGGGGAAGAGACCCAGTACTTC.

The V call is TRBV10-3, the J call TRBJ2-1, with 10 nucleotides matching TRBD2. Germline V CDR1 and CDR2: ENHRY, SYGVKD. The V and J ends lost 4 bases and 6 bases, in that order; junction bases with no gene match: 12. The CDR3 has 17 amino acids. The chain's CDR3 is CAISGRAAGGRGNEQFF. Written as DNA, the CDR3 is TGTGCCATCAGTGGCCGTGCAGCGGGAGGGCGGGGCAATGAGCAGTTCTTC.

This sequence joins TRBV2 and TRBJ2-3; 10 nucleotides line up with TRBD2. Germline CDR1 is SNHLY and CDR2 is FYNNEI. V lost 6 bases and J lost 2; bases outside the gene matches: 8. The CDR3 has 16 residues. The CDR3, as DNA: TGTGCCAGCAGACCCGGACTAGCGGCCCCCACAGATACGCAGTATTTT. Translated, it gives CASRPGLAAPTDTQYF.

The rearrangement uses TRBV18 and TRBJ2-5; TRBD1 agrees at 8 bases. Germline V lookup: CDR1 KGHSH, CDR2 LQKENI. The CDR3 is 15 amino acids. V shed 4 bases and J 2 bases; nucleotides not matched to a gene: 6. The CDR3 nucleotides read TGTGCCAGCTCACGAGGACAGGGTGGTCAAGAGACCCAGTACTTC. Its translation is CASSRGQGGQETQYF.

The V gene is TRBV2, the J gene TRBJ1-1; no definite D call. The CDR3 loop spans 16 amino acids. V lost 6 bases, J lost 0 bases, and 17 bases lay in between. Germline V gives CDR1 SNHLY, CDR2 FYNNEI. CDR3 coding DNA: TGTGCCAGCAGGCACGGGGAGCCTAGAATGAACACTGAAGCTTTCTTT. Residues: CASRHGEPRMNTEAFF.

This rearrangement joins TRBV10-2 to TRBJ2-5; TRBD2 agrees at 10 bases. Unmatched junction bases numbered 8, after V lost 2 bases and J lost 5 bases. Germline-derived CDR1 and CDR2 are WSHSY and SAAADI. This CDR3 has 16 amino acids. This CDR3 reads CASSEGLAGVVETQYF. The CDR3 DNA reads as TGCGCCAGCAGTGAGGGGCTAGCGGGAGTTGTGGAGACCCAGTACTTC.

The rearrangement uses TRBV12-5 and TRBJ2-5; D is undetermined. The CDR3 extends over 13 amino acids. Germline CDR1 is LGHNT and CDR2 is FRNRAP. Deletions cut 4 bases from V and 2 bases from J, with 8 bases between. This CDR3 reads CASGSPFQETQYF. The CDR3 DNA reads TGTGCTAGTGGTTCCCCCTTTCAAGAGACCCAGTACTTC.

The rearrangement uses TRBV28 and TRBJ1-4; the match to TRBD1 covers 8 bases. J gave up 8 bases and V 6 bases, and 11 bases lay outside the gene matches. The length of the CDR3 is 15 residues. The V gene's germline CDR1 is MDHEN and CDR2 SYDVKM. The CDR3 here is CASSFPGGMREKLFF. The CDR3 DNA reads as TGTGCCAGCAGCTTTCCAGGGGGCATGAGGGAAAAACTGTTTTTT.

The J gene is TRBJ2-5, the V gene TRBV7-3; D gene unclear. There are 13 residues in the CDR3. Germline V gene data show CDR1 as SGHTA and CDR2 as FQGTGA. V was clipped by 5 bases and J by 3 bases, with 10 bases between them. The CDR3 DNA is TGTGCCAGCAGCACCTCCCGTAAAGAGACCCAGTACTTC. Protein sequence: CASSTSRKETQYF.

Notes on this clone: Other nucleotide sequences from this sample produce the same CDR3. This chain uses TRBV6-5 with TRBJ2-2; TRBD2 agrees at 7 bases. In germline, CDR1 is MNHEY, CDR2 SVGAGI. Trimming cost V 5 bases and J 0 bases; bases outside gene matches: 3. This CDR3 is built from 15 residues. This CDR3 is CASSPGLANTGELFF. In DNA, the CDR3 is TGTGCCAGCAGTCCCGGACTAGCGAACACCGGGGAGCTGTTTTTT.

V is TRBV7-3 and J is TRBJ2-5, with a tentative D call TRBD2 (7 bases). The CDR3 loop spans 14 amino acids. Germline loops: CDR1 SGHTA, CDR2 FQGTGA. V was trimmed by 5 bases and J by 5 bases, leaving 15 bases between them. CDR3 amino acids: CASSLSGGAETQYF. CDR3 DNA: TGTGCCAGCAGCCTGTCGGGGGGCGCCGAGACCCAGTACTTC.

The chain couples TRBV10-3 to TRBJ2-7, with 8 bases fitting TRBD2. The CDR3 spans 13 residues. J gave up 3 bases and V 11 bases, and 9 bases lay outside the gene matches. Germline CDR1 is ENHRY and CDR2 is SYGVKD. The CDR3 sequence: CASRTSSGYEQYF. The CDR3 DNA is TGTGCCTCAAGGACTAGCTCCGGCTACGAGCAGTACTTC.

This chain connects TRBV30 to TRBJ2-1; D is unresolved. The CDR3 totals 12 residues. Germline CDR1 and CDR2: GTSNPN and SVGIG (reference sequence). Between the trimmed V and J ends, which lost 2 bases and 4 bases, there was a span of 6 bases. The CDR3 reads CAWSPIYNEQFF. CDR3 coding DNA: TGTGCCTGGAGTCCCATATACAATGAGCAGTTCTTC.

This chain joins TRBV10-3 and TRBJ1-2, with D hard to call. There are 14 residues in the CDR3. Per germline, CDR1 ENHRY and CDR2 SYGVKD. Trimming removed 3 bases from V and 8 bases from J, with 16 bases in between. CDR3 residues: CAISDPDEGSGYTF. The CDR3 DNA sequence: TGTGCCATCAGTGACCCAGATGAGGGCAGCGGCTACACCTTC.